The 20 T cell receptor beta chains given below trace back to one sample, sequenced in a study of CD8+ T cells in alopecia areata. Extraction and reverse transcription of RNA yielded cDNA as the sequencing template. The repertoire was sequenced with immunoSEQ multiplex PCR; TCRdb's copy has only in-frame clones and lacks some. The data show approximately 98,000 clones, about 50% seen once. Specimen: NKG2D-low CD8+ T cells sorted from blood. All receptors derive from a human donor with alopecia areata.

With respect to this clone: Other DNA sequences of this sample code for an identical CDR3. This chain connects TRBV7-8 to TRBJ2-1; 8 bases are shared with TRBD2. The CDR3 extends over 14 amino acids. V was clipped by 1 base and J by 4 bases; unmatched bases: 0. Germline CDR1 reads SGHVS; CDR2 reads FQNEAQ. In DNA form, the CDR3 reads TGTGCCAGCAGCTTAGGCGGGGGGTACAATGAGCAGTTCTTC. It specifies CASSLGGGYNEQFF.

This clone has a handful of counts. This chain links TRBV27 with TRBJ1-5; TRBD1 is a possible D gene (6 bases). This CDR3 comprises 12 residues. The ends were cut back, 4 bases at V and 7 bases at J, with 8 bases in the middle. CDR1 and CDR2 from the germline V gene are MNHEY and SMNVEV (reference sequence). The CDR3 spells CASSSQGQPQHF. In nucleotides, the CDR3 is TGTGCCAGCAGTTCCCAGGGGCAGCCCCAGCATTTT.

The chain links TRBV7-9 to TRBJ1-1, with D perhaps matching TRBD1 (5 bases). Trimming took 1 base from V and 1 from J, leaving 7 bases between them. The CDR3 consists of 14 residues. Germline assignment: CDR1 SEHNR and CDR2 FQNEAQ (reference sequence). The CDR3 coding sequence is TGTGCCAGCAGCTTAGGGGACTGGAACACTGAAGCTTTCTTT. It is translated as CASSLGDWNTEAFF.

This clone was recorded a few times. The chain uses TRBV2 and TRBJ1-1; D gene uncertain. CDR1 SNHLY and CDR2 FYNNEI come from the germline V gene. Trimming pared 10 bases from V and 3 bases from J, leaving 18 bases between. The CDR3 runs 14 residues. DNA for the CDR3: TGTGCCAAAGACCTGAAGGGCAGGTACACTGAAGCTTTCTTT. It yields the protein CAKDLKGRYTEAFF.

This clone came up a few times. The rearrangement uses TRBV5-6 and TRBJ2-4; 10 positions match TRBD1. Unmatched junction bases numbered 5, after V lost 4 bases and J lost 7 bases. This CDR3 contains 14 residues. Germline lookup yields CDR1 SGHDT and CDR2 YYEEEE. The CDR3 is CASSLGQGSNIQYF. The CDR3 DNA reads TGTGCCAGCAGCCTGGGACAGGGGTCGAACATTCAGTACTTC. The full variable domain, with the rest looked up from reference TRBV5-6 and TRBJ2-4, is DAGVTQSPTHLIKTRGQQVTLRCSPKSGHDTVSWYQQALGQGPQFIFQYYEEEERQRGNFPDRFSGHQFPNYSSELNVNALLLGDSALYLCASSLGQGSNIQYFGAGTRLSVL.

The rearrangement joins TRBV29-1 to TRBJ1-1; D not resolved. The CDR3 runs to 11 residues. Deletions cut 3 bases from V and 4 bases from J, with 6 bases between. CDR1 and CDR2 (germline): SQVTM, ANQGSEA. This CDR3 is CSVDLGTEAFF. CDR3 sequence (DNA): TGCAGCGTTGATCTCGGCACTGAAGCTTTCTTT.

This clone was found a few times. This chain links TRBV9 with TRBJ2-3; 8 bases align to TRBD2. CDR1 is SGDLS, CDR2 YYNGEE, per germline. The CDR3 length is 14 residues. The trim removed 3 bases at V and 0 bases at J, leaving 0 bases unmatched. The CDR3 coding sequence is TGTGCCAGCAGCGCTAGCGGGAGCACAGATACGCAGTATTTT. Translated: CASSASGSTDTQYF.

The chain uses TRBV7-9 and TRBJ1-4; D is unresolved. Germline V gene lookup returns CDR1 SEHNR and CDR2 FQNEAQ (reference sequence). V lost 5 bases and J lost 7, with 14 bases in between. The CDR3 is made up of 14 amino acids. CDR3: CASSAGELAEKLFF. In nucleotides, the CDR3 is TGTGCCAGCAGCGCGGGCGAGCTGGCTGAAAAACTGTTTTTT.

This rearrangement joins TRBV6-5 to TRBJ2-5, with 9 bases that match TRBD1. Germline CDR1 MNHEY, CDR2 SVGAGI. The CDR3 contains 14 residues. Trimming at V came to 6 bases and at J to 5 bases, leaving 7 bases not matched to a gene. CDR3 loop: CASSQTGGLETQYF. CDR3 sequence (DNA): TGTGCCAGCAGCCAAACAGGGGGCCTTGAGACCCAGTACTTC.

The rearrangement links TRBV9 to TRBJ1-2; a possible D gene is TRBD1 (5 bases). This CDR3 spans 15 amino acids. Deletions cut 0 bases from V and 0 bases from J, with 9 bases between. CDR1 is SGDLS, CDR2 YYNGEE, per germline. Here the CDR3 DNA reads TGTGCCAGCAGCGTAGGTGGGGGAGCTAACTATGGCTACACCTTC. Residues: CASSVGGGANYGYTF.

This clone was picked up a small number of times. The rearrangement links TRBV21-1 to TRBJ2-1. TRBV21-1 is noted as a pseudogene. The CDR3 runs to 16 residues. In nucleotides, the CDR3 is TGTGCCAGCATCAACCATCAGGAGAGCTCCTACAATGAGCAGTTCTTC. This translates into CASINHQESSYNEQFF.

The J gene is TRBJ2-7, the V gene TRBV28, with 7 bases matching TRBD1. This CDR3 comprises 14 residues. V shed 3 bases, J shed 2 bases, and the junction held 4 bases outside the gene matches. Germline V gives CDR1 MDHEN, CDR2 SYDVKM. The CDR3 loop is CASSLVGQTYEQYF. CDR3 DNA sequence: TGTGCCAGCAGTTTGGTGGGACAGACCTACGAGCAGTACTTC.

The chain is built from TRBV30 and TRBJ2-7; D unresolved. CDR3 length: 13 amino acids. The germline V and J ends were trimmed by 2 bases and 3 bases, with 11 bases remaining between them. Germline V gene lookup returns CDR1 GTSNPN and CDR2 SVGIG (reference sequence). CDR3 amino acids: CAWSWEQGYEQYF. DNA of the CDR3: TGTGCCTGGAGTTGGGAACAAGGCTACGAGCAGTACTTC.

CDR3 protein: CASSYSETEAFF. CDR3 nucleotide sequence: TGTGCCAGCAGTTACTCGGAAACTGAAGCTTTCTTT. The chain combines TRBV6-5 with TRBJ1-1; D remains ambiguous. Trimming took 0 bases from V and 5 from J, leaving 4 bases between them. Germline assignment: CDR1 MNHEY and CDR2 SVGAGI. The CDR3 runs 12 residues.

The V call is TRBV7-9, the J call TRBJ2-7, with TRBD2 identical over 9 bases. The CDR3 has 14 residues. Germline assignment: CDR1 SEHNR and CDR2 FQNEAQ (reference sequence). After removal of 4 bases from V and 3 bases from J, the junction contained 4 bases not matched to a gene. The CDR3 coding sequence is TGTGCCAGCAGCTCGGGACTAGCAGGCTACGAGCAGTACTTC. Its translation: CASSSGLAGYEQYF. The full variable domain, rest sourced from reference TRBV7-9 and TRBJ2-7, is DTGVSQNPRHKITKRGQNVTFRCDPISEHNRLYWYRQTLGQGPEFLTYFQNEAQLEKSRLLSDRFSAERPKGSFSTLEIQRTEQGDSAMYLCASSSGLAGYEQYFGPGTRLTVT.

The chain is built from TRBV29-1 and TRBJ2-1; D is possibly TRBD1 or TRBD2 (5 bases each). V lost 6 bases, J lost 1 base, and 13 bases lay in between. The CDR3 consists of 14 residues. Germline CDR1 is SQVTM and CDR2 is ANQGSEA. The CDR3 reads CSVGTQTSYNEQFF. In DNA, the CDR3 is TGCAGCGTCGGGACCCAAACGTCCTACAATGAGCAGTTCTTC.

V gene TRBV9 combines with J gene TRBJ2-7; 7 bases fit TRBD2. J gave up 2 bases and V 5 bases, and 16 bases lay outside the gene matches. The CDR3 is 17 amino acids. The V gene's germline CDR1 is SGDLS and CDR2 YYNGEE. CDR3 residues: CASSRSQRGGSTYEQYF. CDR3 nucleotides: TGTGCCAGCAGTCGGTCTCAGAGGGGCGGGAGCACCTACGAGCAGTACTTC.

This clone came up a few times. The chain carries TRBV5-1 and TRBJ2-1, with TRBD1 identical over 8 bases. CDR3 length: 15 residues. V shed 2 bases and J 0 bases; nucleotides not matched to a gene: 1. Germline V lookup: CDR1 SGHRS, CDR2 YFSETQ. The CDR3 here is CASSLTGGSYNEQFF. The DNA for the CDR3 is TGCGCCAGCAGCTTAACAGGGGGCTCCTACAATGAGCAGTTCTTC.

The chain links TRBV29-1 to TRBJ2-3; the D gene is possibly TRBD1 (6 bases). The CDR3 has 14 residues. Trimming removed 7 bases from V and 4 bases from J, with 18 bases in between. The germline V gene encodes CDR1 SQVTM and CDR2 ANQGSEA. The CDR3 reads CSGKGQLRADTQYF. The CDR3 DNA reads TGCAGCGGGAAAGGACAGCTACGGGCAGATACGCAGTATTTT.

This clone came up a few times. This chain connects TRBV2 to TRBJ2-7, with 13 nucleotides matching TRBD2. The ends lost 7 bases at V and 9 bases at J; junction bases unmatched: 15. The V gene's germline CDR1 is SNHLY and CDR2 FYNNEI. The CDR3 runs 16 residues. CDR3 residues: CASTPETGTSGMVQYF. In DNA form, the CDR3 reads TGTGCCAGCACCCCAGAAACCGGGACTAGCGGGATGGTGCAGTACTTC.